The 29 T cell receptor beta chains presented below share a single source sample, sequenced in a study of T cell repertoires in cytomegalovirus infection. TCRdb analysed the reads with MiXCR anew, one entry per CDR3 protein. The sample includes about 360,000 distinct CDR3 sequences, 15% to 20% of them seen just once. The sequenced material came from PBMCs. Every receptor here comes from a human donor in good health (CMV status not recorded). Some clones in this sample may be carry-over from other donors' samples.

V usage is TRBV12-3 or TRBV12-4 and J usage is TRBJ2-7, with TRBD2 as a possible D gene (5 bases). This CDR3 spans 15 amino acids. V shed 1 base and J shed 6 bases, with 16 bases lying between them. The CDR3, as DNA: TGTGCCAGCAGTTTAGATGCAGGTGGAGGACCCGAGCAGTACTTC. This gives the protein CASSLDAGGGPEQYF.

The rearrangement joins TRBV20-1 to TRBJ2-6; no definite D call. The germline V gene encodes CDR1 DFQATT and CDR2 SNEGSKA (reference sequence). The CDR3 length is 15 residues. Trimming removed 5 bases from V and 1 base from J, with 12 bases in between. The chain's CDR3 is CSADTRQSGANVLTF. Written as DNA, the CDR3 is TGCAGTGCTGACACCCGTCAATCTGGGGCCAACGTCCTGACTTTC.

The J gene is TRBJ2-5, the V gene TRBV14; 10 bases align to TRBD2. This CDR3 is 19 amino acids long. V trimming: 0 bases; J trimming: 0 bases; junction bases outside the gene matches: 10. Germline V gene lookup returns CDR1 SGHDN and CDR2 FVKESK. CDR3 nucleotides: TGTGCCAGCAGCCAAGACCCTATAGCGGGAGGCCGGTACCAAGAGACCCAGTACTTC. As protein: CASSQDPIAGGRYQETQYF.

This clonotype was observed many times. The chain links TRBV20-1 to TRBJ2-2, with a tentative D call TRBD2 (7 bases). Germline loops: CDR1 DFQATT, CDR2 SNEGSKA (reference sequence). The CDR3 is 15 residues long. Trimming removed 8 bases at V and 0 bases at J, with 16 bases between. CDR3 coding DNA: TGCAGTCTCTCAAGGGGGGGAGCGAACACCGGGGAGCTGTTTTTT. As protein: CSLSRGGANTGELFF.

This clonotype came up a few times. CDR3 sequence: CSARAEGAGTEAFF. Written as DNA, the CDR3 is TGCAGTGCTAGGGCCGAGGGTGCGGGGACTGAAGCTTTCTTT. The J gene is TRBJ1-1, the V gene TRBV20-1; D is unclear. V lost 3 bases and J lost 5, with 16 bases in between. Germline CDR1 and CDR2: DFQATT and SNEGSKA (reference sequence). The CDR3 extends over 14 amino acids.

V and J are TRBV7-2 and TRBJ2-5, with 9 bases lining up with TRBD2. This CDR3 comprises 17 residues. The J segment lost 5 bases and the V segment lost 2 bases, leaving 12 bases of the junction unmatched. Germline V lookup: CDR1 SGHTA, CDR2 FQGNSA. DNA for the CDR3: TGTGCCAGCAGCTTAAAATTTGGCGGGGGGGCTCGTGAGACCCAGTACTTC. It specifies CASSLKFGGGARETQYF. The complete variable domain, with remaining parts taken from reference TRBV7-2 and TRBJ2-5, reads GAGVSQSPSNKVTEKGKDVELRCDPISGHTALYWYRQSLGQGLEFLIYFQGNSAPDKSGLPSDRFSAERTGGSVSTLTIQRTQQEDSAVYLCASSLKFGGGARETQYFGPGTRLLVL.

The chain couples TRBV24-1 to TRBJ2-3, with 7 bases matching TRBD1. Germline lookup yields CDR1 KGHDR and CDR2 SFDVKD. This CDR3 comprises 15 residues. The V gene end was trimmed by 4 bases and the J gene end by 6 bases; junction bases not matched to a gene: 9. The chain's CDR3 is CATSDRTGRGDTQYF. CDR3 nucleotides: TGTGCCACCAGTGACCGGACAGGCCGAGGGGATACGCAGTATTTT.

In this sample, this clonotype turned up a few times. This chain uses TRBV5-1 with TRBJ1-6; 8 nucleotides match TRBD1. The CDR3 sequence is 15 residues long. V dropped 3 bases and J dropped 5; count of bases not matched to a gene: 4. CDR1 and CDR2 (germline): SGHRS, YFSETQ. The CDR3: CASSWGQVDNSPLHF. The CDR3 nucleotides read TGCGCCAGCAGCTGGGGACAGGTGGATAATTCACCCCTCCACTTT.

This clonotype occurred a few times. The V gene is TRBV4-3, the J gene TRBJ2-5, with 11 bases matching TRBD2. With V trimmed by 5 bases and J by 4 bases, 6 bases remained unmatched. Germline V gene data show CDR1 as LGHNA and CDR2 as YSLEER. The CDR3 is 15 amino acids. In DNA, the CDR3 is TGCGCCAGCAGCAAACTAGCGGGAGCGGGAGAGACCCAGTACTTC. It codes for CASSKLAGAGETQYF.

This clonotype has a count of ten or more. The J gene is TRBJ2-1, the V gene TRBV4-3; D not resolved. The CDR3 covers 17 residues. Germline values: CDR1 LGHNA, CDR2 YSLEER. Trimming took 7 bases from V and 0 from J, leaving 19 bases between them. CDR3 DNA sequence: TGCGCCAGCAATCGCGCCTACGCCCAGAGCTCCTACAATGAGCAGTTCTTC. Its translation is CASNRAYAQSSYNEQFF.

In the case of this clonotype: Since a far larger clone is one base different, this is likely a read error. V and J are TRBV7-9 and TRBJ1-1; D is perhaps TRBD1 (5 bases). V was pared by 1 base and J by 6 bases, with 12 bases between. Germline V gene sequence: CDR1 SEHNR, CDR2 FQNEAQ (reference sequence). CDR3 length: 14 residues. In DNA form, the CDR3 reads TGTGCCAGCAGCTTAGGGCAGGGCAACGCTGAAGCTTTCTTT. This translates into CASSLGQGNAEAFF. Filled out from reference TRBV7-9 and TRBJ1-1, the complete variable domain reads DTGVSQNPRHKITKRGQNVTFRCDPISEHNRLYWYRQTLGQGPEFLTYFQNEAQLEKSRLLSDRFSAERPKGSFSTLEIQRTEQGDSAMYLCASSLGQGNAEAFFGQGTRLTVV.

At least ten counts were recorded for this clonotype. The chain employs TRBV7-9 and TRBJ2-3; D remains unclear. V gave up 6 bases and J gave up 11 bases, with 18 bases separating them. Per the germline V gene, CDR1 is SEHNR and CDR2 is FQNEAQ (reference sequence). The CDR3 contains 13 residues. DNA of the CDR3: TGTGCCAGCAGGGACCCGAACTCTCTTGGGCAGTATTTT. Translation gives CASRDPNSLGQYF.

This clonotype was seen repeatedly, ten times or more. This chain links TRBV7-2 with TRBJ2-3, with D unresolved. CDR1 SGHTA and CDR2 FQGNSA come from the germline V gene. CDR3 size: 14 residues. V was trimmed by 5 bases and J by 4 bases, leaving 13 bases between them. The CDR3 DNA is TGTGCCAGCAGCCCGCGAAAGGGTGCAGATACGCAGTATTTT. It yields the protein CASSPRKGADTQYF.

This clonotype has just a few counts. This chain links TRBV7-8 with TRBJ1-5; D is unresolved. Trimming stripped 5 bases from V and 3 bases from J, with 8 bases between. The CDR3 has 13 residues. Germline values: CDR1 SGHVS, CDR2 FQNEAQ. The chain's CDR3 is CASSPVYNQPQHF. The CDR3 bases are TGTGCCAGCAGCCCTGTCTACAATCAGCCCCAGCATTTT.

In this sample, this clonotype turned up a few times. The CDR3 sequence: CASSRRAGGSGANVLTF. CDR3 nucleotides: TGTGCCAGCAGCCGTCGGGCGGGGGGCTCTGGGGCCAACGTCCTGACTTTC. The chain joins TRBV3-1 to TRBJ2-6, with TRBD2 identical over 8 bases. Germline-derived CDR1 and CDR2 are LGHDT and YNNKEL (reference sequence). This CDR3 has 17 amino acids. The V segment lost 4 bases and the J segment 0 bases; nucleotides outside the gene matches: 5.

The V call is TRBV6-5, the J call TRBJ1-1; TRBD1 matches at 7 bases. The CDR3 contains 14 residues. Germline CDR1 is MNHEY and CDR2 is SVGAGI. V lost 6 bases and J lost 4; bases outside the gene matches: 8. CDR3 in amino acids: CASRSQGLGTEAFF. As DNA, the CDR3 is TGTGCCAGCAGATCACAGGGGCTGGGCACTGAAGCTTTCTTT.

With respect to this clonotype: Relative to the germline gene, one junction end is altered; a read error may explain this. The chain combines TRBV2 with TRBJ2-7; maybe TRBD2 (6 bases). This CDR3 is built from 12 residues. Germline values: CDR1 SNHLY, CDR2 FYNNEI. CDR3 sequence reads: CAGRGDFYEQYF. The CDR3 DNA reads as TGTGCCGGCAGAGGGGACTTCTACGAGCAGTACTTC.

This CDR3 is CASSLGRTEIYNEQFF. DNA of the CDR3: TGTGCCAGCAGCTTAGGCCGGACAGAGATCTACAATGAGCAGTTCTTC. The gene calls are TRBV7-9 and TRBJ2-1, with D tentatively TRBD1 (6 bases). Germline V gene sequence: CDR1 SEHNR, CDR2 FQNEAQ (reference sequence). V lost 1 base and J 3 bases, leaving 13 bases between the germline ends. This CDR3 has 16 residues. The full variable domain, with the rest looked up from reference TRBV7-9 and TRBJ2-1, is DTGVSQNPRHKITKRGQNVTFRCDPISEHNRLYWYRQTLGQGPEFLTYFQNEAQLEKSRLLSDRFSAERPKGSFSTLEIQRTEQGDSAMYLCASSLGRTEIYNEQFFGPGTRLTVL.

This clonotype was counted at least ten times. The rearrangement links TRBV29-1 to TRBJ1-3; a possible D gene is TRBD1 (5 bases). Deletions cut 4 bases from V and 4 bases from J, with 8 bases between. The germline V gene has CDR1 SQVTM and CDR2 ANQGSEA. The CDR3 totals 12 residues. As DNA, the CDR3 is TGCAGCGTTGCGGGGCAGGGAAACACCATATATTTT. This sequence encodes CSVAGQGNTIYF.

This clonotype was observed a handful of times. The rearrangement uses TRBV10-3 and TRBJ2-5, with 7 bases identical to TRBD2. The CDR3 consists of 16 residues. The V and J ends lost 10 bases and 0 bases, in that order; junction bases with no gene match: 14. Germline V lookup: CDR1 ENHRY, CDR2 SYGVKD. The CDR3 coding sequence is TGTGCCACCGCTCCCCGTTCAGCGGGATACCAAGAGACCCAGTACTTC. The encoded protein is CATAPRSAGYQETQYF.

This clonotype turned up a few times. This chain's CDR3 is CASSPTQGGGDTQYF. The CDR3 DNA is TGTGCCAGCAGTCCGACCCAGGGTGGAGGAGATACGCAGTATTTT. This chain uses TRBV12-3 or TRBV12-4 with TRBJ2-3; possibly TRBD1 or TRBD2 for D (5 bases each). The CDR3 is 15 amino acids. The V end was cut by 5 bases, the J end by 5 bases, with 17 bases between.

This clonotype was seen a single time. This chain connects TRBV3-1 to TRBJ1-2; 9 positions match TRBD1. The CDR3 extends over 13 amino acids. The ends lost 5 bases at V and 7 bases at J; junction bases unmatched: 5. In germline, CDR1 is LGHDT, CDR2 YNNKEL (reference sequence). The CDR3 loop reads CASSEQGAGGYTF. The CDR3 DNA reads TGTGCCAGCAGCGAACAGGGGGCGGGTGGCTACACCTTC.

This chain uses TRBV4-1 with TRBJ2-3; 11 bases fit TRBD2. This CDR3 region has 16 residues. Germline loops: CDR1 MGHRA, CDR2 YSYEKL. V was clipped by 2 bases and J by 5 bases; unmatched bases: 6. The chain's CDR3 is CASSQLAGGFVDTQYF. CDR3 nucleotides: TGCGCCAGCAGCCAATTAGCGGGGGGGTTCGTAGATACGCAGTATTTT.

This chain connects TRBV14 to TRBJ2-1, with TRBD2 identical over 13 bases. This CDR3 spans 15 amino acids. V lost 4 bases and J lost 6; bases outside the gene matches: 3. Germline V gene lookup returns CDR1 SGHDN and CDR2 FVKESK. DNA for the CDR3: TGTGCCAGCAGCCCACTAGCGGGAGGGCCCAATGAGCAGTTCTTC. Residues: CASSPLAGGPNEQFF.

The sample holds a few counts of this clonotype. The chain has TRBV15 and TRBJ1-1; D is possibly TRBD1 (6 bases). V was clipped by 3 bases and J by 3 bases, with 11 bases between them. This CDR3 contains 14 residues. Germline CDR1 LNHNV, CDR2 YYDKDF (reference sequence). CDR3: CATSSQGQDTEAFF. The CDR3 bases are TGTGCCACCAGCAGTCAGGGGCAGGACACTGAAGCTTTCTTT.

This clonotype appeared many times. V gene TRBV12-3 or TRBV12-4 combines with J gene TRBJ2-3; the D is unclear. V was clipped by 5 bases and J by 2 bases, with 14 bases between them. CDR3 length: 15 amino acids. CDR3: CASSPTAGATDTQYF. The CDR3 nucleotides are TGTGCCAGCAGTCCCACCGCAGGCGCCACAGATACGCAGTATTTT.

This clonotype was counted between two and nine times. CDR3 nucleotides: TGTGCCAGCAGTACCCGGGACAAGGTGGCCGGGGAGCTGTTTTTT. Translation: CASSTRDKVAGELFF. The rearrangement links TRBV2 to TRBJ2-2, with D maybe TRBD1 (6 bases). Trimming removed 5 bases from V and 6 bases from J, with 16 bases in between. Per the germline V gene, CDR1 is SNHLY and CDR2 is FYNNEI. The CDR3 runs to 15 residues.

The chain joins TRBV5-4 to TRBJ2-1, with TRBD1 matching over 7 bases. The germline V gene encodes CDR1 SGHNT and CDR2 YYREEE (reference sequence). This CDR3 region has 12 residues. Unmatched junction bases numbered 2, after V lost 7 bases and J lost 4 bases. CDR3 bases: TGTGCCAGCCAGGGGGATTACAATGAGCAGTTCTTC. Encoded protein: CASQGDYNEQFF.

This clonotype was detected ten times or more. The V gene is TRBV7-9, the J gene TRBJ2-3, with 12 nucleotides matching TRBD2. The germline CDR1 and CDR2 sequences are SEHNR and FQNEAQ (reference sequence). V shed 6 bases, J shed 2 bases, and the junction held 6 bases outside the gene matches. CDR3 length: 16 amino acids. This CDR3 reads CASSRGLAGPTDTQYF. As DNA, the CDR3 is TGTGCCAGCAGTCGCGGACTAGCGGGACCCACAGATACGCAGTATTTT.